These 18 T cell receptor beta chains share one sample of origin, sequenced in a study of control samples from healthy donors and cancer patients (dated by TCRdb to between 2020 and 2021). The protocol used for the library was the immunoSEQ multiplex PCR assay. What TCRdb holds here is the immuneACCESS table cut down to in-frame rearrangements. Part of the clones is not present; checked against another copy, under half of the missing clones reflect an unresolved V gene, and the others are unexplained. In this sample the table shows approximately 140,000 clones, over 85% of which occur a single time. The ten largest clones represent roughly 5.5% of the sample. Sequenced material: blood. These receptors were taken from a man between 18 and 29 years old in good health.

CDR3 loop: CASSGDRRDSPLHF. CDR3 coding DNA: TGTGCCAGCTCAGGGGACAGGAGAGATTCACCCCTCCACTTT. The chain is built from TRBV18 and TRBJ1-6; TRBD1 aligns across 8 bases. Germline-derived CDR1 and CDR2 are KGHSH and LQKENI. The V and J ends lost 5 bases and 8 bases, in that order; junction bases with no gene match: 5. The CDR3 loop spans 14 amino acids.

This rearrangement joins TRBV30 to TRBJ2-1; no clear D gene. Trimming stripped 1 base from V and 1 base from J, with 2 bases between. The germline V gene encodes CDR1 GTSNPN and CDR2 SVGIG (reference sequence). The CDR3 is 12 residues long. The CDR3 loop is CAWSGSYNEQFF. CDR3 sequence (DNA): TGTGCCTGGAGTGGATCCTACAATGAGCAGTTCTTC.

The CDR3 DNA sequence: TGCGCCAGCAGTGTTTACGGATATGGCTACACCTTC. Amino acid sequence: CASSVYGYGYTF. V gene TRBV10-2 combines with J gene TRBJ1-2; D gene ambiguous. From germline, CDR1 is WSHSY and CDR2 SAAADI. Trimming cost V 4 bases and J 5 bases, with 8 bases left between them. This CDR3 region has 12 residues.

The chain combines TRBV11-2 with TRBJ2-1; D might be TRBD2 (5 bases). CDR3 length: 15 residues. Germline assignment: CDR1 SGHAT and CDR2 FQNNGV. The V gene lost 2 bases and the J gene lost 9 bases, with 17 bases spanning the gap. CDR3 DNA: TGTGCCAGCAGCTTAAGCGGTAATAAAGAGAGTGAGCAGTTCTTC. Amino acid sequence: CASSLSGNKESEQFF.

The chain carries TRBV27 and TRBJ1-2, with 8 bases identical to TRBD1. From germline, CDR1 is MNHEY and CDR2 SMNVEV (reference sequence). CDR3 length equals 14 residues. With 8 bases clipped from V and 2 bases from J, the junction kept 7 bases outside the gene matches. CDR3 coding DNA: TGTGCCAGCGGCCCTGGACAGGGCAACTATGGCTACACCTTC. Translating it yields CASGPGQGNYGYTF.

The chain carries TRBV19 and TRBJ2-7, with D unresolved. V lost 5 bases to trimming and J lost 2 bases, with 13 bases between them. CDR1 and CDR2 (germline): LNHDA, SQIVND (reference sequence). The CDR3 is 14 amino acids. The CDR3 protein is CASSPAHVAYEQYF. The DNA of the CDR3 is TGTGCCAGTAGTCCCGCACACGTCGCCTACGAGCAGTACTTC. Supplemented by reference TRBV19 and TRBJ2-7, the full variable domain reads DGGITQSPKYLFRKEGQNVTLSCEQNLNHDAMYWYRQDPGQGLRLIYYSQIVNDFQKGDIAEGYSVSREKKESFPLTVTSAQKNPTAFYLCASSPAHVAYEQYFGPGTRLTVT.

This clone was detected only once. This chain links TRBV12-3 or TRBV12-4 with TRBJ1-4; 7 bases agree with TRBD1. The junction had 5 bases not matched to a gene; V was cut back by 3 bases and J by 13 bases. The CDR3 spans 12 residues. The CDR3 loop is CASSLGQHRLFF. DNA for the CDR3: TGTGCCAGCAGTTTGGGACAGCATAGACTGTTTTTT.

The chain uses TRBV4-2 and TRBJ2-7; 7 positions agree with TRBD1. This CDR3 has 16 amino acids. Germline V CDR1 and CDR2: LGHNA, YNFKEQ. Unmatched junction bases numbered 6, after V lost 1 base and J lost 0 bases. CDR3 coding DNA: TGTGCCAGCAGCCAAGTATCGACAGGGCGCTCCTACGAGCAGTACTTC. It translates to CASSQVSTGRSYEQYF.

The CDR3 coding sequence is TGTGCCAGCAGCCAAGATAGGAGCAATGAGCAGTTCTTC. Translated: CASSQDRSNEQFF. The rearrangement uses TRBV3-1 (or the pseudogene TRBV3-2) and TRBJ2-1; D gene uncertain. Looked up from germline, CDR1 is LGHDT and CDR2 is YNNKEL (reference sequence). V shed 0 bases and J shed 6 bases, with 6 bases lying between them. CDR3 length: 13 amino acids.

This chain connects TRBV5-1 to TRBJ2-3, with D perhaps TRBD1 or TRBD2 (5 bases each). Germline V gene data show CDR1 as SGHRS and CDR2 as YFSETQ. This CDR3 is built from 15 residues. The ends were cut back, 4 bases at V and 2 bases at J, with 14 bases in the middle. For the CDR3, the DNA is TGCGCCAGCAGCCTCGGGACGAGATTCACAGATACGCAGTATTTT. Translated, it gives CASSLGTRFTDTQYF.

The chain joins TRBV30 to TRBJ1-4, with 8 bases fitting TRBD1. Germline CDR1 and CDR2: GTSNPN and SVGIG (reference sequence). This CDR3 comprises 14 residues. V was clipped by 6 bases and J by 8 bases; unmatched bases: 11. CDR3 DNA sequence: TGTGCCTGCCCTGGGGGGGGACAGGACGAAAAACTGTTTTTT. Its translation: CACPGGGQDEKLFF.

The chain employs TRBV10-1 and TRBJ1-2; 8 nucleotides line up with TRBD1. Germline CDR1 is WNHNN and CDR2 is SYGVQD (reference sequence). The CDR3 is made up of 17 amino acids. V was pared by 0 bases and J by 3 bases, with 9 bases of the junction left unmatched. Written as DNA, the CDR3 is TGCGCCAGCAGTGAGTCGCGAAGGGACAGGAGCTACTATGGCTACACCTTC. Its translation: CASSESRRDRSYYGYTF.

The J gene is TRBJ2-5, the V gene TRBV30; D not resolved. CDR3 length: 15 amino acids. With 0 bases removed from V and 3 bases from J, the gap between germline ends came to 14 bases. Germline V gene data show CDR1 as GTSNPN and CDR2 as SVGIG (reference sequence). CDR3 region: CAWSVRWQKEETQYF. The CDR3 DNA reads TGTGCCTGGAGTGTACGGTGGCAGAAAGAAGAGACCCAGTACTTC.

The chain has TRBV15 and TRBJ1-2, with D perhaps matching TRBD1 (6 bases). The V end lost 0 bases, the J end lost 6 bases, and 11 bases lay between the germline ends. The CDR3 runs 14 residues. Germline CDR1 and CDR2: LNHNV and YYDKDF (reference sequence). CDR3 in amino acids: CATSREYQGNGYTF. The CDR3 DNA sequence: TGTGCCACCAGCAGAGAATACCAGGGGAATGGCTACACCTTC.

The J gene is TRBJ2-2, the V gene TRBV7-2; D unclear. From germline, CDR1 is SGHTA and CDR2 FQGNSA. This CDR3 comprises 15 residues. Trimming cost V 0 bases and J 1 base, with 6 bases left between them. The CDR3 DNA sequence: TGTGCCAGCAGCTTAGCCTTAGGGAACACCGGGGAGCTGTTTTTT. This codes for CASSLALGNTGELFF.

The chain uses TRBV19 and TRBJ1-6; 7 nucleotides line up with TRBD1. This CDR3 is built from 15 residues. V shed 7 bases and J 4 bases; nucleotides not matched to a gene: 7. Germline assignment: CDR1 LNHDA and CDR2 SQIVND (reference sequence). CDR3 residues: CASNVRGQYNSPLHF. The DNA of the CDR3 is TGTGCCAGTAACGTCAGGGGACAGTATAATTCACCCCTCCACTTT.

CDR3 sequence (DNA): TGTGCCAGCTCACGTTTGACAGCGAAAAATGAAAAACTGTTTTTT. Its translation is CASSRLTAKNEKLFF. The genes are TRBV18 and TRBJ1-4; a possible D gene is TRBD1 (5 bases). Trimming shortened V by 4 bases and J by 5 bases, and 14 bases separated the two germline ends. CDR1 and CDR2 (germline): KGHSH, LQKENI. CDR3 length equals 15 residues.

The chain is built from TRBV28 and TRBJ2-7, with a weak D call TRBD1 (6 bases). Germline CDR1 and CDR2: MDHEN and SYDVKM. V was shortened by 7 bases and J by 1 base, with 11 bases between the two germline ends. This CDR3 comprises 13 residues. CDR3: CASIVQGSYEQYF. The CDR3 DNA reads as TGTGCCAGCATAGTCCAGGGGTCCTACGAGCAGTACTTC.